Shown below are 8 T cell receptor beta chains from a single sample sequenced in a study of shared clonotypes between healthy human individuals. The repertoire was sequenced with immunoSEQ multiplex PCR; TCRdb's copy has only in-frame clones and lacks some. The sample lists 2 million to 2.5 million clones; more than 85% were seen once. Sequences were obtained from naive CD4+ T cells from PBMCs. As for subset: CD45RA+ positively selected. Source of these receptors: a man aged 18 to 30 in good health. Some clones in this sample may be carry-over from other donors' samples.

V and J are TRBV5-1 and TRBJ2-3; 7 positions agree with TRBD2. Trimming took 4 bases from V and 4 from J; bases not matched to a gene: 6. The CDR3 is 14 amino acids. CDR1 SGHRS and CDR2 YFSETQ come from the germline V gene. CDR3 DNA: TGCGCCAGCAGCGGGGCGGGAGTCTCAGATACGCAGTATTTT. This gives the protein CASSGAGVSDTQYF.

The V and J genes are TRBV5-6 and TRBJ2-2, with TRBD2 identical over 9 bases. CDR1 SGHDT and CDR2 YYEEEE come from the germline V gene. The CDR3 is 16 amino acids. Trimming took 2 bases from V and 6 from J; bases not matched to a gene: 8. In DNA form, the CDR3 reads TGTGCCAGCAGCTTTTTAGCGGGAGCCCTCCCCGGGGAGCTGTTTTTT. It translates to CASSFLAGALPGELFF.

V usage is TRBV5-4 and J usage is TRBJ2-2; 10 bases align to TRBD2. With 10 bases clipped from V and 4 bases from J, the junction kept 10 bases outside the gene matches. The germline CDR1 and CDR2 sequences are SGHNT and YYREEE (reference sequence). The CDR3 is made up of 15 amino acids. CDR3 bases: TGTGCCTACCGTCGGGCTAGCGGGAGCACCGGGGAGCTGTTTTTT. This sequence encodes CAYRRASGSTGELFF.

This chain connects TRBV15 to TRBJ1-1; D is undetermined. The CDR3 is 15 amino acids. The V gene's germline CDR1 is LNHNV and CDR2 YYDKDF (reference sequence). The germline V and J ends were trimmed by 0 bases and 0 bases, with 8 bases remaining between them. CDR3 loop: CATSRDGRVNTEAFF. The CDR3 coding sequence is TGTGCCACCAGCAGAGATGGGAGGGTGAACACTGAAGCTTTCTTT.

The chain carries TRBV5-1 and TRBJ2-7; TRBD1 agrees at 9 bases. The germline V gene has CDR1 SGHRS and CDR2 YFSETQ. CDR3 length: 14 amino acids. V was clipped by 4 bases and J by 0 bases; unmatched bases: 2. CDR3 in amino acids: CASSDRGSSYEQYF. CDR3 bases: TGCGCCAGCAGCGACAGGGGGAGCTCCTACGAGCAGTACTTC.

The chain couples TRBV7-9 to TRBJ2-2, with unresolved D. Deletions cut 7 bases from V and 4 bases from J, with 13 bases between. The CDR3 spans 14 residues. CDR1 and CDR2 from the germline V gene are SEHNR and FQNEAQ (reference sequence). CDR3 in amino acids: CASNRLASTGELFF. CDR3 DNA sequence: TGTGCCAGCAATCGCCTCGCCAGCACCGGGGAGCTGTTTTTT.

CDR3 DNA: TGCGCCAGCAGCAATCCCCCGAGGGAGACCCAGTACTTC. Translated: CASSNPPRETQYF. This chain joins TRBV5-1 and TRBJ2-5; D unclear. The ends were cut back, 4 bases at V and 5 bases at J, with 12 bases in the middle. Germline loops: CDR1 SGHRS, CDR2 YFSETQ. This CDR3 region has 13 residues.

The gene calls are TRBV6-5 and TRBJ1-1; unclear D gene. This CDR3 contains 14 residues. CDR1 is MNHEY, CDR2 SVGAGI, per germline. The ends were cut back, 0 bases at V and 11 bases at J, with 16 bases in the middle. CDR3 DNA: TGTGCCAGCAGTTACTCGACCGCCCGGCTCGAGGCTTTCTTT. This gives the protein CASSYSTARLEAFF.